This T cell receptor (beta chain) emerged from a study of blood T cells in healthy people across ages. Study-wide findings and caveats: The study found TCR beta diversity correlated strongly with naive T cell percentage. Roughly linearly, TCR beta diversity per million T cells fell as age increased.

The draw of peripheral blood yielded ten milliliters from each donor. Germline CDR1 LGHDT, CDR2 YNNKEL (reference sequence). With V trimmed by 2 bases and J by 8 bases, 6 bases remained unmatched. This CDR3 has 14 residues. For the second PCR, which ran for roughly 6 to 12 cycles, a sample-barcoded 5' primer and a J-beta primer mix were used. Every sample returned 2.5 million or more CDR3-containing paired-end reads. TCRdb analysed the 5' RACE reads with MiXCR anew, one entry per CDR3 protein. The profile shows about 1,600,000 distinct CDR3 sequences, about 40% of them singletons. A word on this clonotype: No antigen is known for it.

Input material: blood. V usage is TRBV3-1 and J usage is TRBJ2-1, with 7 bases identical to TRBD2. The clonotype originates from a woman aged 18-29 years in good health. CDR3 loop: CASSQTWTRDEQFF. The CDR3 DNA is TGTGCCAGCAGCCAAACATGGACTAGGGATGAGCAGTTCTTC.